The 21 T cell receptor beta chains below all came from one sample that was sequenced in a study of technical replicates of blood from several donors. The assay was immunoSEQ multiplex PCR, and TCRdb's table has in-frame clones only and misses some. The sample contains roughly 6,400 clones, 90% to 96% of which appear only once. The material sequenced was PBMCs. These receptors were obtained from a human donor in good health.

The chain combines TRBV30 with TRBJ1-2; D ambiguous. CDR3 length equals 13 residues. Germline-derived CDR1 and CDR2 are GTSNPN and SVGIG (reference sequence). The V and J ends lost 2 bases and 5 bases respectively, with 12 bases between them. This CDR3 is CAWSRGDLYGYTF. DNA for the CDR3: TGTGCCTGGAGTAGAGGAGACCTATATGGCTACACCTTC. Full variable domain (rest looked up from reference TRBV30 and TRBJ1-2): SQTIHQWPATLVQPVGSPLSLECTVEGTSNPNLYWYRQAAGRGLQLLFYSVGIGQISSEVPQNLSASRPQDRQFILSSKKLLLSDSGFYLCAWSRGDLYGYTFGSGTRLTVV.

The chain joins TRBV5-1 to TRBJ2-7, with 8 bases that match TRBD1. CDR1 and CDR2 from the germline V gene are SGHRS and YFSETQ. This CDR3 has 14 amino acids. J gave up 4 bases and V 0 bases, and 3 bases lay outside the gene matches. CDR3 loop: CASSLGQGRYEQYF. The CDR3 nucleotides are TGCGCCAGCAGCTTGGGACAGGGGCGGTACGAGCAGTACTTC.

This chain connects TRBV7-8 to TRBJ1-5; perhaps TRBD1 as D (5 bases). CDR3 length equals 14 residues. V gave up 1 base and J gave up 7 bases, with 11 bases separating them. The germline V gene has CDR1 SGHVS and CDR2 FQNEAQ. CDR3 in DNA: TGTGCCAGCAGCTTAGAAAGGGGAGGCCAGCCCCAGCATTTT. It codes for CASSLERGGQPQHF.

This clone was seen once. V usage is TRBV11-2 and J usage is TRBJ2-7, with TRBD2 identical over 10 bases. Per the germline V gene, CDR1 is SGHAT and CDR2 is FQNNGV. V shed 6 bases and J 3 bases; nucleotides not matched to a gene: 8. The CDR3 has 15 residues. CDR3 residues: CASSSGPSGSYEQYF. The CDR3, as DNA: TGTGCCAGCAGTAGTGGCCCTAGCGGGAGCTACGAGCAGTACTTC.

The chain couples TRBV7-9 to TRBJ2-5; TRBD2 matches 11 bases. V lost 0 bases, J lost 5 bases, and 11 bases stayed unmatched. Germline V CDR1 and CDR2: SEHNR, FQNEAQ (reference sequence). The length of the CDR3 is 18 residues. The CDR3: CASSLASRGLAGRETQYF. In nucleotides, the CDR3 is TGTGCCAGCAGCTTAGCTAGCCGAGGACTAGCGGGCAGGGAGACCCAGTACTTC.

The chain has TRBV28 and TRBJ2-3; D perhaps matches TRBD2 (6 bases). The CDR3 runs to 14 residues. Trimming removed 6 bases from V and 2 bases from J, with 12 bases in between. Germline V gives CDR1 MDHEN, CDR2 SYDVKM. The CDR3 protein is CASRDPLATDTQYF. CDR3 sequence (DNA): TGTGCCAGCAGGGACCCACTAGCCACAGATACGCAGTATTTT. Using reference TRBV28 and TRBJ2-3 for the parts outside the CDR3, the full variable domain is DVKVTQSSRYLVKRTGEKVFLECVQDMDHENMFWYRQDPGLGLRLIYFSYDVKMKEKGDIPEGYSVSREKKERFSLILESASTNQTSMYLCASRDPLATDTQYFGPGTRLTVL.

The gene calls are TRBV7-3 and TRBJ2-3; TRBD1 agrees at 9 bases. The CDR3 is 19 residues long. V gave up 2 bases and J gave up 0 bases; unmatched junction bases: 12. The germline V gene has CDR1 SGHTA and CDR2 FQGTGA. The CDR3, as DNA: TGTGCCAGCAGCTTAGCGGTCCCGGGACAGGGACTGAGCACAGATACGCAGTATTTT. Amino acids: CASSLAVPGQGLSTDTQYF.

This clone was observed a few times. The chain uses TRBV6-5 and TRBJ1-2, with TRBD1 as a possible D gene (6 bases). This CDR3 spans 13 amino acids. The V gene's germline CDR1 is MNHEY and CDR2 SVGAGI. Trimming cost V 0 bases and J 4 bases, with 6 bases left between them. In DNA form, the CDR3 reads TGTGCCAGCAGTTACTCAGGGGGCTATGGCTACACCTTC. Translation: CASSYSGGYGYTF.

This chain joins TRBV29-1 and TRBJ2-2; 11 nucleotides match TRBD1. CDR1 and CDR2 from the germline V gene are SQVTM and ANQGSEA. Trimming at V came to 4 bases and at J to 7 bases, leaving 5 bases not matched to a gene. CDR3 length equals 14 residues. CDR3 nucleotide sequence: TGCAGCGTTGGGGCCGGGACAGGGGGCGGGGAGCTGTTTTTT. This encodes CSVGAGTGGGELFF.

The chain links TRBV27 to TRBJ2-2, with D maybe TRBD2 (5 bases). V was trimmed by 6 bases and J by 7 bases, leaving 15 bases between them. This CDR3 has 14 residues. CDR1 and CDR2 from the germline V gene are MNHEY and SMNVEV (reference sequence). DNA for the CDR3: TGTGCCAGCAGCCCTCTCGGGGAAGGCGGGGAGCTGTTTTTT. Amino acid sequence: CASSPLGEGGELFF.

This chain uses TRBV6-1 with TRBJ1-4; weak D call: TRBD1 (5 bases). In germline, CDR1 is MNHNS, CDR2 SASEGT. The V end was cut by 5 bases, the J end by 1 base, with 8 bases between. The CDR3 consists of 14 residues. The CDR3 spells CASSMTVTNEKLFF. DNA for the CDR3: TGTGCCAGCAGTATGACAGTAACTAATGAAAAACTGTTTTTT.

The chain couples TRBV15 to TRBJ2-3, with D maybe TRBD2 (5 bases). This CDR3 spans 16 amino acids. Germline V gene lookup returns CDR1 LNHNV and CDR2 YYDKDF (reference sequence). The germline V and J ends were trimmed by 0 bases and 5 bases, with 15 bases remaining between them. The CDR3 sequence is CATSRDQLELGDTQYF. Written as DNA, the CDR3 is TGTGCCACCAGCAGAGATCAACTAGAATTGGGAGATACGCAGTATTTT.

The gene calls are TRBV19 and TRBJ2-5; 9 nucleotides agree with TRBD2. Trimming removed 5 bases from V and 5 bases from J; junction bases left unmatched: 3. The CDR3 runs 13 residues. The germline V gene encodes CDR1 LNHDA and CDR2 SQIVND (reference sequence). Written as DNA, the CDR3 is TGTGCCAGTAGTGACGGGACTAGCGAGACCCAGTACTTC. This codes for CASSDGTSETQYF.

The rearrangement links TRBV5-1 to TRBJ1-1; TRBD1 aligns across 8 bases. Germline V gives CDR1 SGHRS, CDR2 YFSETQ. Trimming took 2 bases from V and 4 from J; bases not matched to a gene: 7. This CDR3 comprises 15 residues. CDR3 sequence reads: CASSFMQGATTEAFF. CDR3 coding DNA: TGCGCCAGCAGCTTTATGCAGGGGGCGACCACTGAAGCTTTCTTT.

The V gene is TRBV11-2, the J gene TRBJ2-1, with 8 bases identical to TRBD2. With 5 bases clipped from V and 8 bases from J, the junction kept 11 bases outside the gene matches. The germline gives CDR1 SGHAT, CDR2 FQNNGV. The CDR3 loop spans 15 amino acids. CDR3 loop: CASSLTSGPRDEQFF. As DNA, the CDR3 is TGTGCCAGCAGCCTAACTAGCGGACCTAGGGATGAGCAGTTCTTC.

The chain has TRBV30 and TRBJ2-1; possibly TRBD2 for D (7 bases). This CDR3 spans 14 amino acids. The germline V and J ends were trimmed by 0 bases and 7 bases, with 13 bases remaining between them. CDR1 is GTSNPN and CDR2 is SVGIG in the germline V gene (reference sequence). CDR3 sequence: CAWSVQGGANEQFF. The CDR3 region has the DNA TGTGCCTGGAGTGTACAAGGGGGGGCAAATGAGCAGTTCTTC. Combining the CDR3 with reference TRBV30 and TRBJ2-1 gives the whole variable domain SQTIHQWPATLVQPVGSPLSLECTVEGTSNPNLYWYRQAAGRGLQLLFYSVGIGQISSEVPQNLSASRPQDRQFILSSKKLLLSDSGFYLCAWSVQGGANEQFFGPGTRLTVL.

The chain combines TRBV30 with TRBJ2-1, with TRBD2 matching 11 bases. Germline V gives CDR1 GTSNPN, CDR2 SVGIG (reference sequence). The V segment lost 5 bases and the J segment 10 bases; nucleotides outside the gene matches: 7. CDR3 size: 13 residues. For the CDR3, the DNA is TGTGCCTGGGGGGGGACTAGCGGATCCGAGCAGTTCTTC. As protein: CAWGGTSGSEQFF.

V usage is TRBV9 and J usage is TRBJ2-1; no clear D. Trimming pared 0 bases from V and 4 bases from J, leaving 11 bases between. Germline loops: CDR1 SGDLS, CDR2 YYNGEE. This CDR3 has 15 residues. This CDR3 is CASSVATVMYNEQFF. The CDR3, as DNA: TGTGCCAGCAGCGTAGCCACAGTGATGTACAATGAGCAGTTCTTC.

The chain uses TRBV5-4 and TRBJ2-7; a possible D gene is TRBD2 (6 bases). Germline loops: CDR1 SGHNT, CDR2 YYREEE (reference sequence). The CDR3 length is 13 residues. Deletions cut 2 bases from V and 3 bases from J, with 9 bases between. The CDR3 region has the DNA TGTGCCAGCAGCTTCGGGGGTAGCTACGAGCAGTACTTC. This sequence encodes CASSFGGSYEQYF.

The V gene is TRBV6-5, the J gene TRBJ2-3; D call uncertain. CDR3 length: 12 amino acids. The germline V and J ends were trimmed by 5 bases and 4 bases, with 7 bases remaining between them. CDR1 MNHEY and CDR2 SVGAGI come from the germline V gene. This chain's CDR3 is CASSPTADTQYF. The CDR3 nucleotides read TGTGCCAGCAGTCCTACGGCAGATACGCAGTATTTT.

The chain employs TRBV27 and TRBJ1-2; a weak D match, TRBD1 (5 bases). Between the trimmed V and J ends, which lost 5 bases and 3 bases, there was a span of 22 bases. The CDR3 covers 17 residues. Germline V lookup: CDR1 MNHEY, CDR2 SMNVEV (reference sequence). This CDR3 reads CASSPTPGGNPYYGYTF. The CDR3 region has the DNA TGTGCCAGCAGTCCTACCCCCGGGGGGAACCCATACTATGGCTACACCTTC.